This TCR beta chain was documented in a study of a mutant IDH1 vaccine in newly diagnosed glioma. About the study: Vaccine administration was initiated 4-6 weeks following radiotherapy alone, or with temozolomide cycles. Of treated patients, 62.5% were men and about 38% women, averaging around 42 years.

As to time point: week 23, last vaccination. What each vaccine dose contained was 300 ug of mutant IDH1 20-mer peptide, accompanied by topical imiquimod. Clones were read by immunoSEQ multiplex PCR, and TCRdb kept only the in-frame ones, dropping some. The data contain around 41,000 clones, around 76% of them singletons. This clone appeared once. What it recognizes is unknown. V gave up 3 bases and J gave up 16 bases; unmatched junction bases: 11. The CDR3 is 14 amino acids. Germline V lookup: CDR1 MDHEN, CDR2 SYDVKM. This TCR derives from a middle-aged woman with glioma. Some clones in this sample may be carry-over from other donors' samples. The rearrangement joins TRBV28 to TRBJ2-4; TRBD1 aligns across 11 bases. The sequences come from PBMCs, collected from a glioma patient whose treatment included an IDH1 peptide vaccine. The CDR3 nucleotides read TGTGCCAGCAGTTTTCGGTTGGGAGGGACAGGGGGATACTTC. Encoded protein: CASSFRLGGTGGYF. Looking up the rest from reference TRBV28 and TRBJ2-4 gives the full variable domain: DVKVTQSSRYLVKRTGEKVFLECVQDMDHENMFWYRQDPGLGLRLIYFSYDVKMKEKGDIPEGYSVSREKKERFSLILESASTNQTSMYLCASSFRLGGTGGYFGAGTRLSVL.